This TCR beta chain emerged from a study of shared clonotypes between healthy human individuals. Study-wide points: Generation probabilities of non-shared clonotypes were lower (relative to those shared by all four donors). Owing to a small donor count, the genetic and exposure-history diversity represented was limited.

The germline V gene encodes CDR1 SGHRS and CDR2 YFSETQ. V was clipped by 4 bases and J by 0 bases, with 14 bases between them. The length of the CDR3 is 16 residues. Division of CD4+ cells produced a CD45RA+ naive subset and a CD45RA-negative memory subset. Produced via immunoSEQ multiplex PCR; TCRdb's table is partial and in-frame only. Of 2 million to 2.5 million clones in the sample, approximately 94% were seen once. This clone was recorded once. What it binds is not known. The origin of this receptor is a man aged 18 to 29 in good health. This chain uses TRBV5-1 with TRBJ1-3; perhaps TRBD1 as D (6 bases). The sequenced sample consisted of naive CD4+ T cells sorted from blood. Subset reported: CD45RA+ positively selected. CDR3 residues: CASSHGQLSSGNTIYF. The CDR3 coding sequence is TGCGCCAGCAGCCACGGACAGCTAAGCTCTGGAAACACCATATATTTT.